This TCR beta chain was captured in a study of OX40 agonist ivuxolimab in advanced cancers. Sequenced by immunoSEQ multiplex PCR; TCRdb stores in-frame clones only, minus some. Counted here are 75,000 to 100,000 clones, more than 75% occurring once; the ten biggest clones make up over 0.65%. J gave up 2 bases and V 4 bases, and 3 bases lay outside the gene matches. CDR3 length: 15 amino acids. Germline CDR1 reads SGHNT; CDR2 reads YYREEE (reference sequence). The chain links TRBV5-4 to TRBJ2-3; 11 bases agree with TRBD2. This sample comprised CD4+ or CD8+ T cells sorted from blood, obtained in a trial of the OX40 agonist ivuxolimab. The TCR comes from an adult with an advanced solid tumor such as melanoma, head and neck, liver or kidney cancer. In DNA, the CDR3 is TGTGCCAGCAGCGCGGGACTAGCGGACACAGATACGCAGTATTTT. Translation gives CASSAGLADTDTQYF.